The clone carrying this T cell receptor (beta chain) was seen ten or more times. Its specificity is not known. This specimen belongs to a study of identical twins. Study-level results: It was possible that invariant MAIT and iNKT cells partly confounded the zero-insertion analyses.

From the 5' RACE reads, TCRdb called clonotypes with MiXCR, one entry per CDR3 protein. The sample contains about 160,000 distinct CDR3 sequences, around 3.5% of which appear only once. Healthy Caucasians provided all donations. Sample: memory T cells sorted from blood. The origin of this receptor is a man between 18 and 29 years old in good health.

CDR3 bases: TGCGCCAGCAGCCAAGATCGGCCCCGGCACATTCAGTACTTC. This sequence encodes CASSQDRPRHIQYF. The genes are TRBV4-1 and TRBJ2-4; D gene unclear. Trimming stripped 0 bases from V and 8 bases from J, with 11 bases between. This CDR3 is 14 amino acids long. Germline V CDR1 and CDR2: MGHRA, YSYEKL.